These T cell receptor beta chains were read from a single sample in a study of cytomegalovirus exposure and HLA in healthy donors. Profiled with immunoSEQ multiplex PCR; TCRdb holds only in-frame clones, not every one. The sample includes about 70,000 clones, 94% of them seen just once. The sample was PBMCs. The receptors come from a woman aged 18-29 years in good health and CMV-seropositive. Both conserved end residues are part of each CDR3. A D gene is named only where the DNA matches it firmly. Where a row states a size, it is once, few, many or the class of an expanded clone; other rows omit it.

d_call	v_call	clone_size	j_call	cdr3_aa	cdr3_nt
.	TRBV29-1	.	TRBJ2-7	CSVEFPGYEQYF	TGCAGCGTTGAATTTCCGGGCTACGAGCAGTACTTC
.	TRBV2	once	TRBJ2-7	CASSEGQGTVYEQYF	TGTGCCAGCAGTGAAGGTCAGGGTACCGTCTACGAGCAGTACTTC
.	TRBV2	.	TRBJ2-7	CASREQVTSYEQYF	TGTGCCAGCAGGGAACAGGTTACCTCCTACGAGCAGTACTTC
TRBD1	TRBV9	.	TRBJ1-4	CASSVTGTGGEKLFF	TGTGCCAGCAGCGTTACCGGGACAGGGGGTGAAAAACTGTTTTTT
TRBD2	TRBV6-6	.	TRBJ2-5	CASNPSGGAVGAQYF	TGTGCCAGCAACCCTAGCGGGGGGGCGGTCGGGGCCCAGTACTTC
TRBD1	TRBV10-3	.	TRBJ1-2	CAARRDSPANYGYTF	TGTGCCGCCCGGCGGGACAGCCCTGCTAACTATGGCTACACCTTC
TRBD2	TRBV19	.	TRBJ2-7	CASSRGTSGFFIGEQYF	TGTGCCAGTAGTAGGGGGACTAGCGGGTTCTTTATTGGAGAGCAGTACTTC
.	TRBV12-5	.	TRBJ2-1	CASGLLSSEQFF	TGTGCTAGTGGTTTATTATCGAGTGAGCAGTTCTTC
.	TRBV5-4	.	TRBJ2-3	CASSTWRGLTDTQYF	TGTGCCAGCAGCACGTGGCGGGGGCTCACAGATACGCAGTATTTT
TRBD1	TRBV2	.	TRBJ2-5	CASSARQGLTQYF	TGTGCCAGCAGTGCTAGACAGGGCCTGACCCAGTACTTC
TRBD1	TRBV4-2	.	TRBJ2-7	CASSQGQGTYEQYF	TGTGCCAGCAGCCAAGGACAGGGGACCTACGAGCAGTACTTC
TRBD2	TRBV23-1	.	TRBJ2-7	CASSQLRPPGTSGKTGSEQYF	TGCGCCAGCAGTCAATTACGACCGCCCGGGACTAGCGGGAAAACTGGCTCCGAGCAGTACTTC
.	TRBV29-1	.	TRBJ1-2	CSVEGSNYGYTF	TGCAGCGTTGAAGGCAGTAACTATGGCTACACCTTC
.	TRBV19	.	TRBJ2-3	CASTGDTQYF	TGTGCCAGTACGGGGGATACGCAGTATTTT
.	TRBV14	.	TRBJ1-1	CASSQGGQWRKTFF	TGTGCCAGCAGCCAAGGAGGGCAGTGGCGTAAAACTTTCTTT
.	TRBV9	.	TRBJ2-2	CASSPREARNTGELFF	TGTGCCAGCAGCCCAAGAGAGGCGCGGAACACCGGGGAGCTGTTTTTT
.	TRBV19	.	TRBJ2-1	CASSPRRLGGEQFF	TGTGCCAGTAGTCCCCGAAGGTTGGGGGGTGAGCAGTTCTTC
TRBD2	TRBV19	.	TRBJ2-5	CASSIPDDGTSGMKTQYF	TGTGCCAGTAGTATACCGGATGACGGGACTAGCGGGATGAAGACCCAGTACTTC
TRBD2	TRBV4-1	.	TRBJ2-2	CASSQAPSGSGTGELFF	TGCGCCAGCAGCCAAGCACCGAGCGGGAGTGGCACCGGGGAGCTGTTTTTT
TRBD1	TRBV7-9	.	TRBJ2-7	CASSSVTGDYEQYF	TGTGCCAGCAGCTCCGTGACAGGGGACTACGAGCAGTACTTC
TRBD2	TRBV11-3	.	TRBJ2-7	CASSFSGGGYEQYF	TGTGCCAGCAGCTTTAGCGGGGGGGGGTACGAGCAGTACTTC
.	TRBV25-1	.	TRBJ1-5	CASSGAARGQPQHF	TGTGCCAGCAGTGGGGCAGCGCGGGGTCAGCCCCAGCATTTT
.	TRBV5-5	.	TRBJ2-7	CASSPDGGLYEQYF	TGTGCCAGCAGCCCGGACGGTGGACTATACGAGCAGTACTTC
TRBD2	TRBV27	.	TRBJ2-3	CASSQAGETDTQYF	TGTGCCAGCAGTCAAGCGGGAGAAACAGATACGCAGTATTTT
TRBD1	TRBV19	.	TRBJ2-3	CASSQKGQGKERASNTQYF	TGTGCCAGTAGTCAAAAGGGACAGGGAAAAGAGAGGGCGTCTAATACGCAGTATTTT
.	TRBV11-2	.	TRBJ2-3	CASSPLARVDSTDTQYF	TGTGCCAGCAGCCCCCTAGCGCGGGTCGACAGCACAGATACGCAGTATTTT
TRBD1	TRBV6-6	.	TRBJ1-2	CASLRASGQGAYTF	TGTGCCAGTTTAAGAGCTTCCGGACAGGGTGCCTACACCTTC
TRBD1	TRBV4-2	.	TRBJ1-2	CASSQDLGTVWGYGYTF	TGTGCCAGCAGCCAAGATTTGGGGACAGTATGGGGGTATGGCTACACCTTC
TRBD1	TRBV11-3	.	TRBJ1-1	CASSQGQGAGAFF	TGTGCCAGCAGCCAGGGACAGGGGGCTGGGGCTTTCTTT
TRBD1	TRBV30	.	TRBJ1-6	CAWDRANSPLHF	TGTGCCTGGGACAGGGCTAATTCACCCCTCCACTTT
.	TRBV5-6	.	TRBJ1-3	CASSSGGRIGNTIYF	TGTGCCAGCAGCTCGGGGGGAAGGATTGGAAACACCATATATTTT
.	TRBV11-2	.	TRBJ1-5	CASSLDWAPRVNQPQHF	TGTGCCAGCAGCTTAGATTGGGCACCCAGGGTCAATCAGCCCCAGCATTTT
.	TRBV9	.	TRBJ2-7	CASSVDDIGYEQYF	TGTGCCAGCAGCGTAGATGATATCGGCTACGAGCAGTACTTC
.	TRBV9	.	TRBJ2-1	CASSVDAGEYNEQFF	TGTGCCAGCAGCGTAGATGCCGGGGAATACAATGAGCAGTTCTTC
.	TRBV21-1	.	TRBJ2-5	CASSKSGGMYQETQYF	TGTGCCAGCAGCAAATCTGGCGGGATGTACCAAGAGACCCAGTACTTC
TRBD2	TRBV11-2	.	TRBJ2-4	CASRGLAGRGKNIQYF	TGTGCCAGCCGGGGACTAGCAGGGAGAGGCAAAAACATTCAGTACTTC
.	TRBV19	.	TRBJ1-1	CASSLTGNTEAFF	TGTGCCAGTAGCCTTACGGGGAACACTGAAGCTTTCTTT
.	TRBV27	.	TRBJ1-1	CASSLSWGGTEAFF	TGTGCCAGCAGTTTATCGTGGGGGGGCACTGAAGCTTTCTTT
.	TRBV4-2	.	TRBJ1-3	CASSQDRSAGGNTIYF	TGTGCCAGCAGCCAAGATCGGTCGGCAGGCGGAAACACCATATATTTT
.	TRBV20-1	.	TRBJ1-1	CSAKQESEAFF	TGCAGTGCTAAACAGGAATCTGAAGCTTTCTTT